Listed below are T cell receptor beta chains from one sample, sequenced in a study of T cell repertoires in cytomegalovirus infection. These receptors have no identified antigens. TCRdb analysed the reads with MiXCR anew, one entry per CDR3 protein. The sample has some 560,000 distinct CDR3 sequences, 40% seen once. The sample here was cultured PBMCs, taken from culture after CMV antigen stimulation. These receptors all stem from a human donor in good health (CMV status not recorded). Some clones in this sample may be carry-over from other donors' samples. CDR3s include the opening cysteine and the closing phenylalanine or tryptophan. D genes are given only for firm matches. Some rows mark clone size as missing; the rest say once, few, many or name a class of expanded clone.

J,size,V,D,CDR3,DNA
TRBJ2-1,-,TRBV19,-,CASSISPGRGQFF,TGTGCCAGTAGTATTTCCCCTGGGCGGGGGCAGTTCTTC
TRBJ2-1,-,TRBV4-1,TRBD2,CASSQPGGTYNEQFF,TGCGCCAGCAGCCAACCGGGGGGGACCTACAATGAGCAGTTCTTC
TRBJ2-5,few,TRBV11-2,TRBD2,CASSLASGGQETQYF,TGTGCCAGCAGCTTGGCTAGCGGGGGCCAAGAGACCCAGTACTTC
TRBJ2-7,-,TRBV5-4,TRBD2,CASSSLGTRISYEQYF,TGTGCCAGCAGCTCACTCGGGACTAGAATTAGCTACGAGCAGTACTTC
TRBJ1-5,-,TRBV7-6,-,CASSRKEGFSQPQHF,TGTGCCAGCAGCCGGAAGGAGGGGTTTTCTCAGCCCCAGCATTTT
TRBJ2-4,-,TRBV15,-,CATSRVGGVLQYF,TGTGCCACCAGCAGAGTAGGAGGGGTTCTTCAGTACTTC
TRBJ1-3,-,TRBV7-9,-,CASSAHLQGPGNTIYF,TGTGCCAGCAGCGCGCATCTCCAGGGGCCTGGAAACACCATATATTTT
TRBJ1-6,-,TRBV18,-,CASSPSREGPGSPLHF,TGTGCCAGCTCACCAAGTAGAGAGGGGCCGGGGTCACCCCTCCACTTT
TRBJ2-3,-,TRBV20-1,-,CSATIPTDTQYF,TGCAGTGCTACCATCCCCACAGATACGCAGTATTTT
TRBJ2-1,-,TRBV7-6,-,CASSFPGTKYNEQFF,TGTGCCAGCAGCTTCCCCGGGACGAAGTACAATGAGCAGTTCTTC
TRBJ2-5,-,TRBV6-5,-,CASSPVHGRETQYF,TGTGCCAGCAGCCCAGTACATGGGCGAGAGACCCAGTACTTC
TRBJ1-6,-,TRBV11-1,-,CASSPGGQTSSPLHF,TGTGCCAGCAGCCCAGGCGGACAGACGTCCTCACCCCTCCACTTT
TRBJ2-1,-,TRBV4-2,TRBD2,CASSQGAGGLYEQFF,TGTGCCAGCAGCCAAGGGGCGGGGGGGCTCTATGAGCAGTTCTTC
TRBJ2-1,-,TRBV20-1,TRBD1,CSAARGTGGSYNEQFF,TGCAGTGCCGCCCGTGGGACAGGGGGCTCCTACAATGAGCAGTTCTTC
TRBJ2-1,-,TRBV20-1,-,CSAPLGQVGNEQFF,TGCAGTGCCCCTCTCGGTCAGGTTGGCAATGAGCAGTTCTTC
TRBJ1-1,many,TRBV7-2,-,CASSWAGTEAFF,TGTGCCAGCAGCTGGGCGGGGACTGAAGCTTTCTTT
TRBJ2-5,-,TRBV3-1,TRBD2,CASSQDMGLAGKETQYF,TGTGCCAGCAGCCAAGATATGGGACTAGCCGGGAAAGAGACCCAGTACTTC
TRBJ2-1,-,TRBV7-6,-,CASSPGPWDEQFF,TGTGCCAGCAGCCCGGGCCCCTGGGATGAGCAGTTCTTC
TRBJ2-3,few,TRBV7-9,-,CASSKTAGAGSDTQYF,TGTGCCAGCAGCAAAACAGCAGGGGCGGGTTCGGATACGCAGTATTTT
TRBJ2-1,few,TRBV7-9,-,CAIPPGGGAVYNEQFF,TGTGCCATCCCCCCTGGAGGGGGGGCTGTCTACAATGAGCAGTTCTTC
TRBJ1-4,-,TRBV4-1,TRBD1,CASRGQGEKLFF,TGCGCCAGCAGGGGACAGGGAGAAAAACTGTTTTTT
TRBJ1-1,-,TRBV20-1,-,CSAQGRVNTEAFF,TGCAGTGCGCAGGGACGCGTGAACACTGAAGCTTTCTTT
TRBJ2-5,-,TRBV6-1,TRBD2,CASRRLLAGTETQYF,TGTGCCAGCAGACGTTTGCTAGCGGGAACGGAGACCCAGTACTTC
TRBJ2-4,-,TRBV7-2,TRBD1,CASSPPGPGGAKNIQYF,TGTGCCAGCAGCCCTCCGGGGCCAGGGGGAGCCAAAAACATTCAGTACTTC
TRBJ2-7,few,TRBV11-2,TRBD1,CASRGGQGWIYEQYF,TGTGCCAGCAGAGGGGGACAGGGTTGGATCTACGAGCAGTACTTC
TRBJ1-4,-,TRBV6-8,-,CASSWTNNEKLFF,TGTGCCAGCAGCTGGACGAATAATGAAAAACTGTTTTTT
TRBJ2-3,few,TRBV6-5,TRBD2,CASYRGSRTDTQYF,TGTGCCAGCTACCGCGGGAGCCGCACAGATACGCAGTATTTT
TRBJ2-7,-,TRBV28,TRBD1,CASSLFQQGYEQYF,TGTGCCAGCAGTTTATTCCAACAGGGGTACGAGCAGTACTTC
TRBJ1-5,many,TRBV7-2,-,CASSLAAGGYSNQPQHF,TGTGCCAGCAGCTTAGCCGCGGGGGGATATAGCAATCAGCCCCAGCATTTT
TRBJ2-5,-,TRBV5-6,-,CASSFGGGAFGETQYF,TGTGCCAGCAGCTTCGGCGGGGGCGCCTTCGGGGAGACCCAGTACTTC
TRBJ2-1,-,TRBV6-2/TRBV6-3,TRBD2,CASRRSGSLGGEQFF,TGTGCCAGCAGAAGAAGCGGGAGCCTTGGGGGTGAGCAGTTCTTC
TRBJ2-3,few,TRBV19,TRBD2,CASSIEAGATDTQYF,TGTGCCAGTAGTATAGAAGCGGGAGCCACAGATACGCAGTATTTT
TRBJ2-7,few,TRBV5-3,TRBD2,CASSPGGTSGSVYEQYF,TGTGCCAGCAGCCCGGGTGGGACTAGCGGGAGTGTATACGAGCAGTACTTC
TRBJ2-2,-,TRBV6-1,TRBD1,CASSRTGGVKLFF,TGTGCCAGCAGCCGGACAGGGGGTGTAAAGCTGTTTTTT
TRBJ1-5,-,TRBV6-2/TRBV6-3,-,CASRKHDSNQPQHF,TGTGCCAGCAGGAAACACGATAGCAATCAGCCCCAGCATTTT
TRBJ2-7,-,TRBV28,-,CASNDAGSYEQYF,TGTGCCAGCAACGATGCGGGATCCTACGAGCAGTACTTC
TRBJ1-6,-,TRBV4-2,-,CASSQEAGVGSPLHF,TGTGCCAGCAGCCAAGAGGCGGGAGTGGGGTCACCCCTCCACTTT
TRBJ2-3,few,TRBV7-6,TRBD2,CASSLRPAGGTDTQYF,TGTGCCAGCAGCTTAAGACCAGCGGGGGGAACAGATACGCAGTATTTT
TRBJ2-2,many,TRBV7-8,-,CASSFAFGGELFF,TGTGCCAGCAGCTTTGCTTTCGGCGGGGAGCTGTTTTTT
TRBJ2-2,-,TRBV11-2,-,CASSLFETGNTGELFF,TGTGCCAGCAGCTTATTTGAGACAGGGAACACCGGGGAGCTGTTTTTT
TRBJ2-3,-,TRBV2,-,CASSERTSTDTQYF,TGTGCCAGCAGTGAGAGGACCAGCACAGATACGCAGTATTTT
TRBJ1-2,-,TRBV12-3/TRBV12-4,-,CASSLGTLDGYTF,TGTGCCAGCAGTCTCGGGACGCTCGATGGCTACACCTTC
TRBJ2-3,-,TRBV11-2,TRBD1,CASSSQGQEEWDTQYF,TGTGCCAGCAGCTCGCAAGGACAGGAAGAATGGGATACGCAGTATTTT
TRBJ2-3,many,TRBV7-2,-,CASSLSMDTDTQYF,TGTGCCAGCAGCTTGTCGATGGACACCGATACGCAGTATTTT
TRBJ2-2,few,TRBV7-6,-,CASSPGTTNTGELFF,TGTGCCAGCAGCCCCGGGACAACGAACACCGGGGAGCTGTTTTTT
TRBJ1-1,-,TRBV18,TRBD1,CASRDRASTEAFF,TGTGCCAGCCGGGACAGGGCTTCCACTGAAGCTTTCTTT
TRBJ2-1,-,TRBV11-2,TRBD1,CASSPSSSRTGGMQSEQFF,TGTGCCAGCAGCCCATCCTCGAGTCGCACAGGGGGCATGCAGTCTGAGCAGTTCTTC
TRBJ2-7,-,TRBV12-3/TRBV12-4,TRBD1,CASSIQDRGYYEQYF,TGTGCCAGCAGCATCCAGGACAGGGGGTACTACGAGCAGTACTTC